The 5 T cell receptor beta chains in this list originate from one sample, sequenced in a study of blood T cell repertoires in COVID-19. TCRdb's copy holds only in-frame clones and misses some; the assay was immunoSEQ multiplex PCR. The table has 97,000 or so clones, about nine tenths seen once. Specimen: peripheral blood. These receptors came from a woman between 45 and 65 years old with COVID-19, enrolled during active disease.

The CDR3, as DNA: TGTGCCAGCAGACAGAGGGAGTCCTATAATTCACCCCTCCACTTT. Its translation is CASRQRESYNSPLHF. The chain recombines TRBV28 with TRBJ1-6; D remains ambiguous. The CDR3 is made up of 15 amino acids. Trimming pared 6 bases from V and 1 base from J, leaving 10 bases between. Germline V lookup: CDR1 MDHEN, CDR2 SYDVKM.

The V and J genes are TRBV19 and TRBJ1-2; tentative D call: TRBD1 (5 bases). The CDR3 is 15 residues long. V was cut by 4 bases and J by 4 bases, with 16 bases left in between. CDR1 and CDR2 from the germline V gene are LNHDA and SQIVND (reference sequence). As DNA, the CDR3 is TGTGCCAGTAGTACTCGACAGTATAATAGCTATGGCTACACCTTC. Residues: CASSTRQYNSYGYTF.

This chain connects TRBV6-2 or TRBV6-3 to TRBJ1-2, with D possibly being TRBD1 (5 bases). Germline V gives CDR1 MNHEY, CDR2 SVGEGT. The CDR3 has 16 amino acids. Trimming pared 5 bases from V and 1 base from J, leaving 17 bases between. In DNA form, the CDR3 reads TGTGCCAGCAGTCATATGACAGTTACCTTTAACTATGGCTACACCTTC. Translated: CASSHMTVTFNYGYTF.

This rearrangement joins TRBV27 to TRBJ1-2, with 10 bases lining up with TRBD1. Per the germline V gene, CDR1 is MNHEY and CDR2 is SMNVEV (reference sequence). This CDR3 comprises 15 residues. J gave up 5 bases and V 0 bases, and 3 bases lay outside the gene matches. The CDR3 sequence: CASSLSGTGVYGYTF. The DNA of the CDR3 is TGTGCCAGCAGTTTATCCGGGACAGGGGTATATGGCTACACCTTC.

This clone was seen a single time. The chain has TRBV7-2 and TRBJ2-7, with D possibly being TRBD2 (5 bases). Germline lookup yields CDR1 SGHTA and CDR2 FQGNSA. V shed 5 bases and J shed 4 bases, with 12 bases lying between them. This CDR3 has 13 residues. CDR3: CASSRGGQYEQYF. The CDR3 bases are TGTGCCAGCAGCCGCGGAGGCCAATACGAGCAGTACTTC.